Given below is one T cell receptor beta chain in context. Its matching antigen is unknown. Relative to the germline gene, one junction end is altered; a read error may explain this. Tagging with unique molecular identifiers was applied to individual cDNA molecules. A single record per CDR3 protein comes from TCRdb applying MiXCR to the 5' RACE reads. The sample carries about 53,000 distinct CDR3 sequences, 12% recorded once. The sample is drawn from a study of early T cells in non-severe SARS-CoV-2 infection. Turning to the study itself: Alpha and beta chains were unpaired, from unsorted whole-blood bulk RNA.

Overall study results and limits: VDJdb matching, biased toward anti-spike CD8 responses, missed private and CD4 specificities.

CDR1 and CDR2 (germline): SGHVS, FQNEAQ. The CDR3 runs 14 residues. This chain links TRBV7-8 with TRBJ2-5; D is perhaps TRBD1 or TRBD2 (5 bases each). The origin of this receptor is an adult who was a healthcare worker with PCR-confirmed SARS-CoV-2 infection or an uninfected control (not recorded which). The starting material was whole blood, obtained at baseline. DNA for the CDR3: TGTGCTAGCAGCCCGGGGACGGGCGGAAAGACCCAGTACTTC. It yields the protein CASSPGTGGKTQYF.